What follows are 30 T cell receptor beta chains derived from one specimen sequenced in a study of identical twins. TCRdb ran MiXCR on the 5' RACE reads and lists one entry per CDR3 protein. Of 690,000 or so distinct CDR3 sequences listed, roughly 8% were seen once; the top ten hold 0.98%. These data are also associated with another study on yellow fever vaccine responses in identical twins.

Specimen: PBMCs. These receptors all stem from a young woman in good health.

This clonotype was observed at least ten times. This rearrangement joins TRBV4-3 to TRBJ2-3, with D maybe TRBD1 (5 bases). Looked up from germline, CDR1 is LGHNA and CDR2 is YSLEER. Trimming shortened V by 4 bases and J by 2 bases, and 10 bases separated the two germline ends. CDR3 size: 14 residues. The CDR3 protein is CASSPGSATDTQYF. The CDR3 bases are TGCGCCAGCAGCCCAGGGTCCGCCACAGATACGCAGTATTTT.

V usage is TRBV7-3 and J usage is TRBJ2-7; 8 bases fit TRBD2. The CDR3 totals 14 residues. Trimming cost V 6 bases and J 1 base; bases outside gene matches: 5. The germline CDR1 and CDR2 sequences are SGHTA and FQGTGA. The CDR3, as DNA: TGTGCCAGCAGTATAGCGGGGCGATCCTACGAGCAGTACTTC. It translates to CASSIAGRSYEQYF. Drawing the rest from reference TRBV7-3 and TRBJ2-7, the complete variable domain is GAGVSQTPSNKVTEKGKYVELRCDPISGHTALYWYRQSLGQGPEFLIYFQGTGAADDSGLPNDRFFAVRPEGSVSTLKIQRTERGDSAVYLCASSIAGRSYEQYFGPGTRLTVT.

V usage is TRBV12-5 and J usage is TRBJ2-5; D possibly corresponds to TRBD2 (5 bases). The V gene's germline CDR1 is LGHNT and CDR2 FRNRAP. The CDR3 runs 13 residues. Trimming removed 4 bases at V and 5 bases at J, with 11 bases between. CDR3 nucleotide sequence: TGTGCTAGTGGTTCCGCACTAGAGGAGACCCAGTACTTC. Protein product: CASGSALEETQYF.

The sample holds many counts of this clonotype. The chain couples TRBV9 to TRBJ2-1, with a tentative D call TRBD2 (7 bases). Germline V gives CDR1 SGDLS, CDR2 YYNGEE. CDR3 length: 14 amino acids. V was trimmed by 4 bases and J by 5 bases, leaving 13 bases between them. CDR3: CASSLEGGDNEQFF. In DNA, the CDR3 is TGTGCCAGCAGCCTAGAGGGGGGGGACAATGAGCAGTTCTTC.

This clonotype was counted a few times. The chain recombines TRBV4-3 with TRBJ2-3; D may be TRBD1 or TRBD2 (5 bases each). Germline V gives CDR1 LGHNA, CDR2 YSLEER. The CDR3 covers 13 residues. V lost 2 bases and J 6 bases, leaving 9 bases between the germline ends. The CDR3, as DNA: TGCGCCAGCAGCCAATCGTGGGGGGATACGCAGTATTTT. It translates to CASSQSWGDTQYF.

The J gene is TRBJ2-5, the V gene TRBV7-9, with D maybe TRBD2 (6 bases). Germline CDR1 reads SEHNR; CDR2 reads FQNEAQ (reference sequence). The V end lost 5 bases, the J end lost 5 bases, and 15 bases lay between the germline ends. The CDR3 sequence is 14 residues long. DNA for the CDR3: TGTGCCAGCAGCCGCGAGCTGGAGGGGGAGACCCAGTACTTC. Protein sequence: CASSRELEGETQYF.

This clonotype was observed many times. The chain recombines TRBV4-1 with TRBJ2-3; D is possibly TRBD1 (6 bases). Germline V gene sequence: CDR1 MGHRA, CDR2 YSYEKL. This CDR3 is built from 15 residues. V was clipped by 1 base and J by 6 bases, with 14 bases between them. Written as DNA, the CDR3 is TGCGCCAGCAGCCAAGTCTTAAGACAGGCGGATACGCAGTATTTT. It is translated as CASSQVLRQADTQYF.

This clonotype was counted many times. This chain links TRBV7-9 with TRBJ2-5; TRBD2 is a possible D gene (5 bases). Between the trimmed V and J ends, which lost 5 bases and 5 bases, there was a span of 9 bases. This CDR3 region has 12 residues. Germline-derived CDR1 and CDR2 are SEHNR and FQNEAQ (reference sequence). DNA for the CDR3: TGTGCCAGCAGCGAATGGGAGGAGACCCAGTACTTC. Translating it yields CASSEWEETQYF.

This clonotype was seen many times. This chain connects TRBV4-2 to TRBJ2-6; 7 bases align to TRBD1. Germline CDR1 reads LGHNA; CDR2 reads YNFKEQ. The V gene end was trimmed by 0 bases and the J gene end by 4 bases; junction bases not matched to a gene: 9. This CDR3 is built from 18 residues. The DNA of the CDR3 is TGTGCCAGCAGCCAAGAATCCATAAGGACAGGAGGGGCCAACGTCCTGACTTTC. It translates to CASSQESIRTGGANVLTF.

This sequence joins TRBV5-1 and TRBJ1-5; D unclear. The CDR3 is 14 residues long. Trimming took 4 bases from V and 11 from J, leaving 19 bases between them. The germline V gene encodes CDR1 SGHRS and CDR2 YFSETQ. The CDR3 DNA reads as TGCGCCAGCAGCCCCAACGGCATGTCGACGGCCCAGCATTTT. This encodes CASSPNGMSTAQHF. Full variable domain (missing parts from reference TRBV5-1 and TRBJ1-5): KAGVTQTPRYLIKTRGQQVTLSCSPISGHRSVSWYQQTPGQGLQFLFEYFSETQRNKGNFPGRFSGRQFSNSRSEMNVSTLELGDSALYLCASSPNGMSTAQHFGDGTRLSIL.

The rearrangement links TRBV6-1 to TRBJ2-5; possibly TRBD1 for D (6 bases). Germline V gene sequence: CDR1 MNHNS, CDR2 SASEGT. Trimming stripped 6 bases from V and 1 base from J, with 12 bases between. The CDR3 extends over 14 amino acids. The CDR3 reads CASSPDSPQETQYF. The CDR3, as DNA: TGTGCCAGCAGCCCGGACAGTCCCCAAGAGACCCAGTACTTC.

The chain has TRBV10-1 and TRBJ1-1; a weak D match, TRBD1 (5 bases). The V and J ends lost 5 bases and 1 base respectively, with 14 bases between them. Germline CDR1 WNHNN, CDR2 SYGVQD (reference sequence). The CDR3 has 15 residues. The CDR3 region is CASSPLGGANTEAFF. The CDR3 nucleotides read TGCGCCAGCAGTCCCCTAGGCGGGGCGAACACTGAAGCTTTCTTT.

In its sample, this clonotype was seen a few times. The chain carries TRBV25-1 and TRBJ2-7; D call uncertain. The ends were cut back, 4 bases at V and 1 base at J, with 11 bases in the middle. CDR1 MGHDK and CDR2 SYGVNS come from the germline V gene. The CDR3 spans 14 residues. CDR3 in amino acids: CASSGSPASYEQYF. CDR3 in DNA: TGTGCCAGCAGTGGGAGCCCTGCGTCCTACGAGCAGTACTTC.

This chain uses TRBV9 with TRBJ2-3; 12 bases line up with TRBD2. Germline V gives CDR1 SGDLS, CDR2 YYNGEE. Trimming removed 3 bases from V and 2 bases from J; junction bases left unmatched: 7. CDR3 size: 17 residues. The CDR3 nucleotides read TGTGCCAGCAGCGCCGTACTAGCGGGGGGTTCCACAGATACGCAGTATTTT. As protein: CASSAVLAGGSTDTQYF. The full variable domain, in which reference TRBV9 and TRBJ2-3 provide the parts outside the CDR3, is DSGVTQTPKHLITATGQRVTLRCSPRSGDLSVYWYQQSLDQGLQFLIQYYNGEERAKGNILERFSAQQFPDLHSELNLSSLELGDSALYFCASSAVLAGGSTDTQYFGPGTRLTVL.

This clonotype was seen only a few times. This chain joins TRBV4-2 and TRBJ2-7; 7 nucleotides agree with TRBD1. This CDR3 contains 16 residues. CDR1 LGHNA and CDR2 YNFKEQ come from the germline V gene. V shed 4 bases, J shed 0 bases, and the junction held 9 bases outside the gene matches. CDR3 nucleotides: TGTGCCAGCAGCCCGGTTCGTGGGGACAGCTCCTACGAGCAGTACTTC. Its translation is CASSPVRGDSSYEQYF.

This clonotype has more than one count but fewer than ten. The chain carries TRBV28 and TRBJ1-5; no reliable D call. The CDR3 is made up of 14 amino acids. CDR1 is MDHEN and CDR2 is SYDVKM in the germline V gene. V lost 3 bases to trimming and J lost 7 bases, with 13 bases between them. This chain's CDR3 is CASSFRGMGQPQHF. The CDR3 DNA follows: TGTGCCAGCAGTTTCAGAGGGATGGGACAGCCCCAGCATTTT.

There are many counts of this clonotype. The chain combines TRBV29-1 with TRBJ2-1; D unclear. This CDR3 region has 12 residues. V gave up 7 bases and J gave up 9 bases, with 16 bases separating them. Per the germline V gene, CDR1 is SQVTM and CDR2 is ANQGSEA. The CDR3 protein is CSAHGSLGEQFF. The CDR3 nucleotides read TGCAGCGCCCACGGGTCCCTGGGTGAGCAGTTCTTC.

This clonotype was counted only a few times. The CDR3 reads CASSPLIPNTGELFF. The CDR3 nucleotides read TGTGCCAGCAGCCCTCTTATTCCGAACACCGGGGAGCTGTTTTTT. The rearrangement uses TRBV14 and TRBJ2-2; D unresolved. This CDR3 is 15 amino acids long. Germline assignment: CDR1 SGHDN and CDR2 FVKESK. V lost 4 bases and J 0 bases, leaving 9 bases between the germline ends.

V is TRBV12-3 or TRBV12-4 and J is TRBJ1-2; a possible D gene is TRBD1 (5 bases). Trimming took off 5 bases at V and 6 bases at J, with 13 bases between the two ends. This CDR3 is built from 13 residues. The DNA for the CDR3 is TGTGCCAGCAGTCCCAAAGGGGACCATGGCTACACCTTC. Translation gives CASSPKGDHGYTF.

The genes are TRBV7-9 and TRBJ2-5; 7 bases agree with TRBD1. This CDR3 has 14 amino acids. V was pared by 4 bases and J by 5 bases, with 7 bases of the junction left unmatched. The germline gives CDR1 SEHNR, CDR2 FQNEAQ (reference sequence). The CDR3 DNA reads as TGTGCCAGCAGCTATGACAGGGAGCGGGAGACCCAGTACTTC. It codes for CASSYDRERETQYF.

This clonotype came up a few times. This chain joins TRBV20-1 and TRBJ2-7; no firm D call. The CDR3 contains 12 residues. The germline CDR1 and CDR2 sequences are DFQATT and SNEGSKA (reference sequence). V was trimmed by 6 bases and J by 2 bases, leaving 11 bases between them. The DNA of the CDR3 is TGCAGTGCATCGAGTAGCACCTACGAGCAGTACTTC. This codes for CSASSSTYEQYF.

The chain links TRBV6-5 to TRBJ1-1; no firm D call. The V and J ends lost 0 bases and 4 bases respectively, with 9 bases between them. The CDR3 is 14 amino acids. Germline V gene lookup returns CDR1 MNHEY and CDR2 SVGAGI. Written as DNA, the CDR3 is TGTGCCAGCAGTTACTCGAACTATGGCACTGAAGCTTTCTTT. Translated, it gives CASSYSNYGTEAFF.

This clonotype was counted only a few times. This sequence joins TRBV9 and TRBJ2-3; 11 positions match TRBD2. This CDR3 has 15 amino acids. Germline-derived CDR1 and CDR2 are SGDLS and YYNGEE. V gave up 3 bases and J gave up 2 bases; unmatched junction bases: 2. CDR3 residues: CASSDSGGVTDTQYF. CDR3 nucleotides: TGTGCCAGCAGCGATAGCGGGGGGGTCACAGATACGCAGTATTTT. Full variable domain (missing parts from reference TRBV9 and TRBJ2-3): DSGVTQTPKHLITATGQRVTLRCSPRSGDLSVYWYQQSLDQGLQFLIQYYNGEERAKGNILERFSAQQFPDLHSELNLSSLELGDSALYFCASSDSGGVTDTQYFGPGTRLTVL.

This chain uses TRBV21-1 with TRBJ2-2; TRBD1 is the table's D call and was not checked against the DNA. TRBV21-1 is shown as a pseudogene. The CDR3 extends over 16 amino acids. CDR3 loop: CASSKDGQGDTGELFF. The CDR3, as DNA: TGTGCCAGCAGCAAAGACGGTCAGGGGGACACCGGGGAGCTGTTTTTT.

The sample holds a few counts of this clonotype. V usage is TRBV10-3 and J usage is TRBJ2-7; 10 bases align to TRBD1. The junction had 7 bases not matched to a gene; V was cut back by 3 bases and J by 2 bases. The CDR3 is made up of 16 amino acids. The germline gives CDR1 ENHRY, CDR2 SYGVKD. CDR3: CAISDPRDRGTYEQYF. CDR3 nucleotides: TGTGCCATCAGTGACCCTCGGGACAGGGGTACCTACGAGCAGTACTTC.

The J gene is TRBJ2-7, the V gene TRBV28; 11 bases agree with TRBD2. CDR1 and CDR2 (germline): MDHEN, SYDVKM. V lost 10 bases and J lost 6; bases outside the gene matches: 14. There are 15 residues in the CDR3. The CDR3 DNA sequence: TGTGCCAACATCGGGACTAGCGGCAAGAGGTGCGAGCAGTACTTC. Amino acids: CANIGTSGKRCEQYF.

The J gene is TRBJ2-1, the V gene TRBV13; a possible D gene is TRBD1 (6 bases). The CDR3 is made up of 13 amino acids. Germline V CDR1 and CDR2: PRHDT, FYEKMQ (reference sequence). The V end lost 5 bases, the J end lost 6 bases, and 11 bases lay between the germline ends. CDR3: CASSPKGGNEQFF. CDR3 DNA sequence: TGTGCCAGCAGCCCAAAAGGGGGCAATGAGCAGTTCTTC.

This clonotype turned up a few times. The V gene is TRBV14, the J gene TRBJ2-1; TRBD2 agrees at 10 bases. The V gene end was trimmed by 1 base and the J gene end by 3 bases; junction bases not matched to a gene: 18. Looked up from germline, CDR1 is SGHDN and CDR2 is FVKESK. The CDR3 spans 21 residues. This CDR3 reads CASSQGGSHSGGISRYNEQFF. The CDR3 DNA sequence: TGTGCCAGCAGCCAAGGGGGTAGTCATAGCGGGGGGATATCCCGCTACAATGAGCAGTTCTTC.

J is TRBJ1-2 and V is TRBV7-2; D is unresolved. The CDR3 sequence is 14 residues long. Germline values: CDR1 SGHTA, CDR2 FQGNSA. V shed 5 bases and J shed 0 bases, with 10 bases lying between them. The CDR3 spells CASSTPGTNYGYTF. The CDR3, as DNA: TGTGCCAGCAGCACCCCCGGGACTAACTATGGCTACACCTTC.

The chain employs TRBV6-5 and TRBJ2-1; 8 bases are a match to TRBD2. There are 15 residues in the CDR3. The junction had 10 bases not matched to a gene; V was cut back by 4 bases and J by 8 bases. Germline V gene sequence: CDR1 MNHEY, CDR2 SVGAGI. CDR3 DNA sequence: TGTGCCAGCAGTTTAGCGGGGATTCGGTTGGATGAGCAGTTCTTC. Protein product: CASSLAGIRLDEQFF.